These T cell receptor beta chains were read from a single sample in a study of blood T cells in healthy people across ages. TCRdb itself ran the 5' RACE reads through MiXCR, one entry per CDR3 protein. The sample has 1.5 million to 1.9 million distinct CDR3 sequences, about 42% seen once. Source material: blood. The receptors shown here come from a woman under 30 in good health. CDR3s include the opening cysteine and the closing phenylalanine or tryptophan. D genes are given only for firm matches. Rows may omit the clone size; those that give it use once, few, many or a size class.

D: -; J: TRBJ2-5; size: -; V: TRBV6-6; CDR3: CASSYSTEGTGKTQYF; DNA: TGTGCCAGCAGTTACTCGACTGAGGGAACGGGCAAGACCCAGTACTTC
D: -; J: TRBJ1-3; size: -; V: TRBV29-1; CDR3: CSGGQSYGNTIYF; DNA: TGCAGCGGGGGGCAATCATATGGAAACACCATATATTTT
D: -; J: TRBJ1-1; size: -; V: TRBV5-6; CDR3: CASSVQLLNTEAFF; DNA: TGTGCCAGCAGCGTGCAGCTACTGAACACTGAAGCTTTCTTT
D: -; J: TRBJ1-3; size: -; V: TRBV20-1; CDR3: CSAREILNSGNTIYF; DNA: TGCAGTGCTAGAGAGATACTCAACTCTGGAAACACCATATATTTT
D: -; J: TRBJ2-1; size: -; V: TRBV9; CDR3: CASSVGADNEQFF; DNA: TGTGCCAGCAGCGTAGGGGCGGACAATGAGCAGTTCTTC
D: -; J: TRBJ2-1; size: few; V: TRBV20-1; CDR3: CSAGGRTIYNEQFF; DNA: TGCAGTGCTGGGGGACGGACGATCTACAATGAGCAGTTCTTC
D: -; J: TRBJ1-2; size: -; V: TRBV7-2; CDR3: CASSLDRINGYTF; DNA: TGTGCCAGCAGCTTAGACAGGATCAATGGCTACACCTTC
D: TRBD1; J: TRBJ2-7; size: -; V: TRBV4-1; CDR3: CASSQGWDSSYEQYF; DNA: TGCGCCAGCAGCCAAGGATGGGACAGCTCCTACGAGCAGTACTTC
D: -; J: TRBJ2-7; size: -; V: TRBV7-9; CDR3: CASSLSPIGYEQYF; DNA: TGTGCCAGCAGCTTATCGCCAATAGGTTACGAGCAGTACTTC
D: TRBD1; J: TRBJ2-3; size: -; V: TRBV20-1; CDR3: CSARTSGQGTDTQYF; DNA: TGCAGTGCTAGAACTTCTGGACAGGGCACAGATACGCAGTATTTT
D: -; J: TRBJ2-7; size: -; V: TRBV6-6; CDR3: CASSLAGYSISYEQYF; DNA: TGTGCCAGCAGTTTGGCAGGGTATTCCATATCCTACGAGCAGTACTTC